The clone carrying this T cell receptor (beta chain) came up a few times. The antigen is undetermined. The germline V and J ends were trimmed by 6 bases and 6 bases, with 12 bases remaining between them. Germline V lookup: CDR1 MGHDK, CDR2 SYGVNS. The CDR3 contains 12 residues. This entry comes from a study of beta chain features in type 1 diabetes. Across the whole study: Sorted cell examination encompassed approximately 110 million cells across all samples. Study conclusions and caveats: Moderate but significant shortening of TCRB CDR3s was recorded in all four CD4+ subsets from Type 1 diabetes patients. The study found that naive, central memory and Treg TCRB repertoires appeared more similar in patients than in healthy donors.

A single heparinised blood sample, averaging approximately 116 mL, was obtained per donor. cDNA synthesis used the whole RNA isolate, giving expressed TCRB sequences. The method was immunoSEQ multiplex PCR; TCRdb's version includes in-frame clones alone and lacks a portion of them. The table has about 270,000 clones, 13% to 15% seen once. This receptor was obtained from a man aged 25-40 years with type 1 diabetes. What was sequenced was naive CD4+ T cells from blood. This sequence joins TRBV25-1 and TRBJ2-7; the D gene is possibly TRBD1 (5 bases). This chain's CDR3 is CASRGVGAEQYF. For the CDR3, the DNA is TGTGCCAGCAGAGGGGTTGGGGCCGAGCAGTACTTC.